Following are 18 T cell receptor beta chains from one sample sequenced in a study of blood T cell repertoires in COVID-19. Measured with immunoSEQ multiplex PCR; TCRdb has only the in-frame clones, and not every one. This table holds a few hundred thousand clones, more than 75% found once. The source material was PBMCs or T cells enriched from blood (not recorded which). These receptors all come from a woman in her fifties or sixties who had recovered from COVID-19.

In its sample, this clone was seen a few times. The gene calls are TRBV19 and TRBJ2-7; unclear D gene. The CDR3 length is 14 residues. Per germline, CDR1 LNHDA and CDR2 SQIVND (reference sequence). V was cut by 5 bases and J by 0 bases, with 11 bases left in between. The CDR3 bases are TGTGCCAGTAGTGAGGCGTCGAGCTCCTACGAGCAGTACTTC. Translated, it gives CASSEASSSYEQYF.

The chain carries TRBV5-4 and TRBJ2-5, with D possibly TRBD1 on 6 matching bases. CDR3 length: 15 amino acids. The ends were cut back, 1 base at V and 5 bases at J, with 15 bases in the middle. The germline CDR1 and CDR2 sequences are SGHNT and YYREEE (reference sequence). CDR3 protein: CASSLTRQDVETQYF. Here the CDR3 DNA reads TGTGCCAGCAGCTTGACCAGACAGGACGTGGAGACCCAGTACTTC.

This rearrangement joins TRBV18 to TRBJ2-2; tentatively, D is TRBD1 (6 bases). Germline V gene sequence: CDR1 KGHSH, CDR2 LQKENI. The CDR3 is made up of 13 amino acids. Trimming left V 6 bases short and J 6 bases short, with 11 bases between. The CDR3: CASSVSGAGELFF. The CDR3 DNA is TGTGCCAGCTCCGTTTCAGGGGCCGGGGAGCTGTTTTTT.

The chain uses TRBV2 and TRBJ1-3; 7 nucleotides line up with TRBD1. The CDR3 length is 14 residues. Germline CDR1 is SNHLY and CDR2 is FYNNEI. The junction had 6 bases not matched to a gene; V was cut back by 6 bases and J by 4 bases. Here the CDR3 reads CASRMDRSGNTIYF. Here the CDR3 DNA reads TGTGCCAGCAGAATGGACAGGTCCGGAAACACCATATATTTT.

The chain joins TRBV5-8 to TRBJ2-7; D gene uncertain. V lost 2 bases and J lost 7, with 7 bases in between. Germline CDR1 reads SGHTS; CDR2 reads YDEGEE. The CDR3 is 11 residues long. The CDR3 nucleotides are TGTGCCAGCAGCTTACTACGAGAGCAGTACTTC. This codes for CASSLLREQYF.

The chain joins TRBV11-2 to TRBJ2-7; D may be TRBD2 (6 bases). V lost 4 bases and J lost 6, with 16 bases in between. Germline CDR1 reads SGHAT; CDR2 reads FQNNGV. The CDR3 runs 14 residues. This CDR3 is CASSSLRGLSEQYF. The CDR3 nucleotides are TGTGCCAGCAGCTCCCTGAGGGGACTCAGCGAGCAGTACTTC.

The chain recombines TRBV28 with TRBJ2-2; TRBD1 matches 9 bases. Germline trimming cut 4 bases from V and 4 bases from J; bases unmatched to any gene: 10. Germline CDR1 and CDR2: MDHEN and SYDVKM. CDR3 length: 17 amino acids. CDR3 loop: CASSWIQGAASTGELFF. The CDR3 coding sequence is TGTGCCAGCAGTTGGATACAGGGGGCTGCGAGCACCGGGGAGCTGTTTTTT.

The V call is TRBV5-1, the J call TRBJ1-3; perhaps TRBD1 as D (5 bases). This CDR3 has 16 residues. With 3 bases removed from V and 2 bases from J, the gap between germline ends came to 15 bases. In germline, CDR1 is SGHRS, CDR2 YFSETQ. The CDR3 region has the DNA TGCGCCAGCAGCTCCGCCTCTGGCAGGGCTGGAAACACCATATATTTT. Protein product: CASSSASGRAGNTIYF.

V is TRBV5-1 and J is TRBJ1-1; weak D call: TRBD1 (5 bases). Trimming took 4 bases from V and 0 from J, leaving 10 bases between them. Germline CDR1 is SGHRS and CDR2 is YFSETQ. CDR3 length: 14 residues. CDR3 bases: TGCGCCAGCAGCCCCGGGGGATTGAACACTGAAGCTTTCTTT. Translating gives CASSPGGLNTEAFF.

The chain joins TRBV9 to TRBJ2-3; D perhaps matches TRBD1 (5 bases). Germline V gene sequence: CDR1 SGDLS, CDR2 YYNGEE. This CDR3 contains 15 residues. Trimming took 0 bases from V and 2 from J, leaving 10 bases between them. CDR3 DNA: TGTGCCAGCAGCGTAGATCAGGGTTACACAGATACGCAGTATTTT. Its protein product is CASSVDQGYTDTQYF.

The chain recombines TRBV7-3 with TRBJ2-2; 13 positions agree with TRBD2. The germline gives CDR1 SGHTA, CDR2 FQGTGA. This CDR3 contains 19 residues. With 6 bases clipped from V and 1 base from J, the junction kept 11 bases outside the gene matches. DNA for the CDR3: TGTGCCAGCAGTCGATCGGGACTAGCGGGAATTAAGAACACCGGGGAGCTGTTTTTT. This gives the protein CASSRSGLAGIKNTGELFF.

The chain joins TRBV3-1 (or the pseudogene TRBV3-2) to TRBJ1-2; TRBD1 agrees at 7 bases. This CDR3 is built from 16 residues. After removal of 6 bases from V and 5 bases from J, the junction contained 15 bases not matched to a gene. Germline CDR1 LGHDT, CDR2 YNNKEL (reference sequence). The CDR3 DNA sequence: TGTGCCAGCAGAGACCCGGGACAGTCAAGCCCTTATGGCTACACCTTC. This codes for CASRDPGQSSPYGYTF.

This chain connects TRBV28 to TRBJ2-2; the match to TRBD1 covers 8 bases. The germline gives CDR1 MDHEN, CDR2 SYDVKM. J gave up 6 bases and V 5 bases, and 5 bases lay outside the gene matches. The CDR3 sequence is 14 residues long. This CDR3 is CASSTDRVSGELFF. The CDR3 region has the DNA TGTGCCAGCAGTACGGACAGGGTTTCCGGGGAGCTGTTTTTT.

The table lists this clone with a count of one. V is TRBV5-6 and J is TRBJ1-4; no reliable D call. This CDR3 has 13 amino acids. CDR1 and CDR2 from the germline V gene are SGHDT and YYEEEE. The germline V and J ends were trimmed by 0 bases and 4 bases, with 4 bases remaining between them. CDR3 nucleotides: TGTGCCAGCAGCTTGGACAGTAATGAAAAACTGTTTTTT. It encodes CASSLDSNEKLFF.

The chain carries TRBV7-8 and TRBJ2-7, with D possibly being TRBD2 (6 bases). Per germline, CDR1 SGHVS and CDR2 FQNEAQ. The V end was cut by 4 bases, the J end by 1 base, with 17 bases between. The CDR3 runs 16 residues. Written as DNA, the CDR3 is TGTGCCAGCAGCTCCCGGACTACCTCATTATCCTACGAGCAGTACTTC. Translation gives CASSSRTTSLSYEQYF. Drawing the rest from reference TRBV7-8 and TRBJ2-7, the complete variable domain is GAGVSQSPRYKVAKRGQDVALRCDPISGHVSLFWYQQALGQGPEFLTYFQNEAQLDKSGLPSDRFFAERPEGSVSTLKIQRTQQEDSAVYLCASSSRTTSLSYEQYFGPGTRLTVT.

The chain has TRBV30 and TRBJ1-1; D remains ambiguous. The germline V gene encodes CDR1 GTSNPN and CDR2 SVGIG (reference sequence). V lost 4 bases, J lost 0 bases, and 9 bases lay in between. The CDR3 is made up of 13 amino acids. CDR3 DNA sequence: TGTGCCTGGACGGTGGAGGTGAACACTGAAGCTTTCTTT. The encoded protein is CAWTVEVNTEAFF.

V is TRBV2 and J is TRBJ2-3; 9 positions match TRBD2. Germline CDR1 is SNHLY and CDR2 is FYNNEI. This CDR3 has 19 residues. J was trimmed by 1 base and V by 2 bases; bases with no gene match: 13. The CDR3 protein is CASSESSSGISSRTDTQYF. The CDR3 DNA is TGTGCCAGCAGTGAATCGTCTAGCGGGATTTCTTCTCGCACAGATACGCAGTATTTT.

The chain uses TRBV18 and TRBJ1-1; TRBD1 matches 7 bases. With V trimmed by 5 bases and J by 1 base, 4 bases remained unmatched. This CDR3 region has 14 residues. Germline lookup yields CDR1 KGHSH and CDR2 LQKENI. The CDR3 DNA sequence: TGTGCCAGCTCAATAGGGACAGAGAACACTGAAGCTTTCTTT. This encodes CASSIGTENTEAFF. Full variable domain (outside the CDR3, taken from reference TRBV18 and TRBJ1-1): NAGVMQNPRHLVRRRGQEARLRCSPMKGHSHVYWYRQLPEEGLKFMVYLQKENIIDESGMPKERFSAEFPKEGPSILRIQQVVRGDSAAYFCASSIGTENTEAFFGQGTRLTVV.